The clone carrying this TCR beta chain has only a few counts. This record belongs to a study of spatial heterogeneity in lung cancer. This sample's time point: blood at routine non-recurrence follow-up after resection. Unsorted whole RNA of tumor, nontumor lung or frozen PBMC was sequenced. The CDR3 runs 13 residues. The V and J ends lost 1 base and 6 bases, in that order; junction bases with no gene match: 6. From germline, CDR1 is SQVTM and CDR2 ANQGSEA. MiXCR, applied by TCRdb to the 5' RACE reads, yields one record per CDR3 protein. This table has some 32,000 distinct CDR3 sequences, 8% to 13% appearing once.

The sequence derives from a female donor with early-stage non-small cell lung cancer. The source was PBMCs, collected at follow-up. V gene TRBV29-1 combines with J gene TRBJ2-7; 7 nucleotides match TRBD2. The DNA of the CDR3 is TGCAGCGTTGAAGTATGGCAGCGGGGCGAGCAGTACTTC. It codes for CSVEVWQRGEQYF.